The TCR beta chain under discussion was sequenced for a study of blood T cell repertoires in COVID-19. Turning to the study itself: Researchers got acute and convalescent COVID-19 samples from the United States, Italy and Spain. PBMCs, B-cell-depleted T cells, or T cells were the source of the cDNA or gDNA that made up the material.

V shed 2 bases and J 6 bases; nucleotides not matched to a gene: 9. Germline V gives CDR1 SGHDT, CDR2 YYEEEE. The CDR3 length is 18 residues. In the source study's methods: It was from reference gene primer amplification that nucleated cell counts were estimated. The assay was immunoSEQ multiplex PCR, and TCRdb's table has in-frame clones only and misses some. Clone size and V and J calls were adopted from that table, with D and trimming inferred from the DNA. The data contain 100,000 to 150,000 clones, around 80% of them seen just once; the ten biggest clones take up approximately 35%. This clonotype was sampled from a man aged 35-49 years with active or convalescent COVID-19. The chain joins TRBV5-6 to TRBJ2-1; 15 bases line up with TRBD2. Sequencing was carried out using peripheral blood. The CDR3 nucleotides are TGTGCCAGCAGCTTTAAAGGACTAGCGGGAGGGCCAGGCAATGAGCAGTTCTTC. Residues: CASSFKGLAGGPGNEQFF. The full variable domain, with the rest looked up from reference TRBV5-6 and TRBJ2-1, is DAGVTQSPTHLIKTRGQQVTLRCSPKSGHDTVSWYQQALGQGPQFIFQYYEEEERQRGNFPDRFSGHQFPNYSSELNVNALLLGDSALYLCASSFKGLAGGPGNEQFFGPGTRLTVL.